The clone carrying this T cell receptor (beta chain) was seen a handful of times. Synthesis of cDNA was performed by 5'RACE using 10-nucleotide random UMIs. MiXCR, applied by TCRdb to the 5' RACE reads, yields one record per CDR3 protein. The table lists 55,000 to 70,000 distinct CDR3 sequences, 11% of them singletons. The CDR3 spans 12 residues. Germline CDR1 and CDR2: LGHNA and YSLEER. V was trimmed by 0 bases and J by 7 bases, leaving 6 bases between them. The data are from a study of neurological immune-mediated disorders. The rearrangement joins TRBV4-3 to TRBJ2-5; D remains unclear. The sequence came from a man in his sixties in good health. Material: PBMCs. The CDR3, as DNA: TGCGCCAGCAGCCAAGATGGGCGGACCCAGTACTTC. Amino acid sequence: CASSQDGRTQYF.